This T cell receptor beta chain stems from a study of cytomegalovirus exposure and HLA in healthy donors. General study points: CMV antigen specificity of three CMV-associated chains was confirmed in vitro. Highly shared sequence variants in one cluster were likely a sequencing artifact.

In the PCR, 60 Vbeta and 13 Jbeta primers were used. Assay used: immunoSEQ multiplex PCR; TCRdb lists only in-frame clones, some missing. Of over 100,000 clones listed, 75% to 80% are singletons. On this clone: What it binds is not known.

The germline gives CDR1 SGHRS, CDR2 YFSETQ. V dropped 4 bases and J dropped 0; count of bases not matched to a gene: 3. The CDR3 loop spans 15 amino acids. J is TRBJ1-4 and V is TRBV5-1; the match to TRBD1 covers 7 bases. What was sequenced was PBMCs. This TCR came from a woman in her twenties or thirties in good health and CMV-seropositive. CDR3 sequence (DNA): TGCGCCAGCAGCCTCAGGGGGGCAACTAATGAAAAACTGTTTTTT. Encoded protein: CASSLRGATNEKLFF. Complete variable domain (other parts from reference TRBV5-1 and TRBJ1-4): KAGVTQTPRYLIKTRGQQVTLSCSPISGHRSVSWYQQTPGQGLQFLFEYFSETQRNKGNFPGRFSGRQFSNSRSEMNVSTLELGDSALYLCASSLRGATNEKLFFGSGTQLSVL.